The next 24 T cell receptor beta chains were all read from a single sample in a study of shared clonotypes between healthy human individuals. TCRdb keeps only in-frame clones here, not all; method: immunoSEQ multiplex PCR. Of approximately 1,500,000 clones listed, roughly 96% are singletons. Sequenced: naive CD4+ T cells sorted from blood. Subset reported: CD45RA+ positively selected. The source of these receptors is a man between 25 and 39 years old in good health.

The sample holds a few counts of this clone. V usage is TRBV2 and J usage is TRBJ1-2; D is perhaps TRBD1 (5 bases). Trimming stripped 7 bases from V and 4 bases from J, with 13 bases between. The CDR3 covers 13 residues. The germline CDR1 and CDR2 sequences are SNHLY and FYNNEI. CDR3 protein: CASTAGYSYGYTF. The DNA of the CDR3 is TGTGCCAGCACCGCAGGGTACTCCTATGGCTACACCTTC.

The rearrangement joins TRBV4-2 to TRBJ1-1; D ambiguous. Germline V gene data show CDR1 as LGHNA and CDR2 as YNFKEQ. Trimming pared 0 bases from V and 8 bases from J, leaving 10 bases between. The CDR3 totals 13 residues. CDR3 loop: CASSQDLGWEAFF. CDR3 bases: TGTGCCAGCAGCCAAGATTTGGGGTGGGAAGCTTTCTTT.

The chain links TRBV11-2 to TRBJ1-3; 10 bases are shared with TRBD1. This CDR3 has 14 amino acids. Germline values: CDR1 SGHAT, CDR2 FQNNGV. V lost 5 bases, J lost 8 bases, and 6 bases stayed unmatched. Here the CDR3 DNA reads TGTGCCAGCAGCCTAGGGACAGGGGTATACACCATATATTTT. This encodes CASSLGTGVYTIYF.

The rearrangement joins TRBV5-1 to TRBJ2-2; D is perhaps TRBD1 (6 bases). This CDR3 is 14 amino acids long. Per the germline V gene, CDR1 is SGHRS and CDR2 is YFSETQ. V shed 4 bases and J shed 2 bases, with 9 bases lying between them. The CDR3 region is CASSQGTNTGELFF. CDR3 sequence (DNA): TGCGCCAGCAGCCAGGGGACCAACACCGGGGAGCTGTTTTTT. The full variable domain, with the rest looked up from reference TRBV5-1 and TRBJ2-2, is KAGVTQTPRYLIKTRGQQVTLSCSPISGHRSVSWYQQTPGQGLQFLFEYFSETQRNKGNFPGRFSGRQFSNSRSEMNVSTLELGDSALYLCASSQGTNTGELFFGEGSRLTVL.

The CDR3 DNA is TGTGCCAGTAGGTCTTATACAGGGACAGCCGGGGAGCTGTTTTTT. Encoded protein: CASRSYTGTAGELFF. The V and J genes are TRBV19 and TRBJ2-2, with 7 bases lining up with TRBD1. V trimming: 6 bases; J trimming: 6 bases; junction bases outside the gene matches: 10. Germline CDR1 is LNHDA and CDR2 is SQIVND (reference sequence). The CDR3 has 15 residues.

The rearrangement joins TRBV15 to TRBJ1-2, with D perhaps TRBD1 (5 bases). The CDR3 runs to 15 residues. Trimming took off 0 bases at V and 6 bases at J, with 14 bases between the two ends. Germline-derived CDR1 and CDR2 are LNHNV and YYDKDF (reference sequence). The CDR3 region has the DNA TGTGCCACCAGCAGAGATCCGGCCGGGGGAAATGGCTACACCTTC. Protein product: CATSRDPAGGNGYTF. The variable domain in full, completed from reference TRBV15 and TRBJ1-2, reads DAMVIQNPRYQVTQFGKPVTLSCSQTLNHNVMYWYQQKSSQAPKLLFHYYDKDFNNEADTPDNFQSRRPNTSFCFLDIRSPGLGDTAMYLCATSRDPAGGNGYTFGSGTRLTVV.

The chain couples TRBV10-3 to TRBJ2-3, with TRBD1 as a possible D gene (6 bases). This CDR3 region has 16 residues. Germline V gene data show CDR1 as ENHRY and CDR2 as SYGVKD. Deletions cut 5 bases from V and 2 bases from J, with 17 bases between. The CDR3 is CAISSYMGHDTDTQYF. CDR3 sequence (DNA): TGTGCCATCAGTTCATATATGGGACACGACACAGATACGCAGTATTTT.

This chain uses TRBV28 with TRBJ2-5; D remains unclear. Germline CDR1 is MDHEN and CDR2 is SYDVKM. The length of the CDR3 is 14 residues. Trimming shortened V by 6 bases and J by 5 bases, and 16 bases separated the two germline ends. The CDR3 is CASRPRRIGETQYF. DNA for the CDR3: TGTGCCAGCAGGCCTCGTAGAATAGGGGAGACCCAGTACTTC.

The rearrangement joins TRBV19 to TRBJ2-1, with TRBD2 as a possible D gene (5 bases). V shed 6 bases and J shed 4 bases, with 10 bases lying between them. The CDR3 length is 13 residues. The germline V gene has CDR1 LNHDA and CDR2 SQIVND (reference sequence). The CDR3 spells CASSLAQYNEQFF. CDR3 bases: TGTGCCAGTAGCCTAGCCCAATACAATGAGCAGTTCTTC.

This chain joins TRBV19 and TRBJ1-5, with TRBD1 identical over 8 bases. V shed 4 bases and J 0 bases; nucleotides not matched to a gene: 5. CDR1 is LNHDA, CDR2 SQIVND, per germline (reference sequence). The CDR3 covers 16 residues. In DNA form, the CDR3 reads TGTGCCAGTAGTAGCGGGACAGGAATTAGCAATCAGCCCCAGCATTTT. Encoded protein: CASSSGTGISNQPQHF.

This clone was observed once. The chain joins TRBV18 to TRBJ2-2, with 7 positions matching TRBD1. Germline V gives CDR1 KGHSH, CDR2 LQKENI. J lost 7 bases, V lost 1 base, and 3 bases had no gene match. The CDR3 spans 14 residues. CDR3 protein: CASSPRGGGGELFF. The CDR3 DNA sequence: TGTGCCAGCTCACCACGAGGGGGCGGCGGGGAGCTGTTTTTT.

CDR3 amino acids: CASIGRNNQPQHF. The CDR3 nucleotides read TGTGCCAGTATTGGACGTAACAATCAGCCCCAGCATTTT. This chain connects TRBV19 to TRBJ1-5; no firm D call. Trimming took off 7 bases at V and 3 bases at J, with 10 bases between the two ends. The CDR3 runs 13 residues. Germline V gene lookup returns CDR1 LNHDA and CDR2 SQIVND (reference sequence). The full variable domain, in which reference TRBV19 and TRBJ1-5 provide the parts outside the CDR3, is DGGITQSPKYLFRKEGQNVTLSCEQNLNHDAMYWYRQDPGQGLRLIYYSQIVNDFQKGDIAEGYSVSREKKESFPLTVTSAQKNPTAFYLCASIGRNNQPQHFGDGTRLSIL.

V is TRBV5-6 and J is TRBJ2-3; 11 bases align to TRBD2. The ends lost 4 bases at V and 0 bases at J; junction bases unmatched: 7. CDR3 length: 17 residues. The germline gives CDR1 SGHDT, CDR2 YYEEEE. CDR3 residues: CASSPAGTSGSTDTQYF. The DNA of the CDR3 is TGTGCCAGCAGCCCCGCCGGGACTAGCGGTAGCACAGATACGCAGTATTTT.

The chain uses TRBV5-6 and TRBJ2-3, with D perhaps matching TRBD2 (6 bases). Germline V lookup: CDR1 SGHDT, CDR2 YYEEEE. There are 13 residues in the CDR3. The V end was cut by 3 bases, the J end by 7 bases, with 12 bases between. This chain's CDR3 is CASSSGLLNTQYF. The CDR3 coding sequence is TGTGCCAGCAGCTCGGGACTCCTGAATACGCAGTATTTT.

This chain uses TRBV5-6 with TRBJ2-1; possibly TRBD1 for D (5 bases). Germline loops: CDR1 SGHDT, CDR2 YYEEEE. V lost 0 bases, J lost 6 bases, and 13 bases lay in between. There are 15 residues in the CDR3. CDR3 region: CASSLVPGLVNEQFF. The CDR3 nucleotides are TGTGCCAGCAGCTTGGTACCAGGGTTAGTCAATGAGCAGTTCTTC.

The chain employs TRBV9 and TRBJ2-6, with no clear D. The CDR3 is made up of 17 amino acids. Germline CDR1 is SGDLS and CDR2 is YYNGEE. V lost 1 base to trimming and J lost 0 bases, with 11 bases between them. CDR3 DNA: TGTGCCAGCAGCGTATTCGACGCGAGCTCTGGGGCCAACGTCCTGACTTTC. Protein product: CASSVFDASSGANVLTF.

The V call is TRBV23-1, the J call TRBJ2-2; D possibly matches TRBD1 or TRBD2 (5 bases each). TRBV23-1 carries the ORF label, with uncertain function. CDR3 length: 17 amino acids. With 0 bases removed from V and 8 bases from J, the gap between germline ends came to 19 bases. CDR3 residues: CASSQSKKGTSLGELFF. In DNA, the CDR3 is TGCGCCAGCAGTCAATCTAAAAAGGGGACCTCATTGGGGGAGCTGTTTTTT.

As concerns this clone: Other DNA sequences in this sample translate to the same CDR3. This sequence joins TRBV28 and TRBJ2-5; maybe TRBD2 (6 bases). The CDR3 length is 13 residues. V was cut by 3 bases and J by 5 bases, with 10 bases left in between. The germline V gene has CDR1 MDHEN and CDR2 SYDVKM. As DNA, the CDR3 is TGTGCCAGCAGTTTGGCGGGGCCCGAGACCCAGTACTTC. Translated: CASSLAGPETQYF.

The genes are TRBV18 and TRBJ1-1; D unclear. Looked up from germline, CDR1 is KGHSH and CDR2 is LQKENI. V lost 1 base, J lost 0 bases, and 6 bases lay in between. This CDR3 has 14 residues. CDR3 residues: CASSPLTMNTEAFF. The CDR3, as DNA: TGTGCCAGCTCACCACTGACCATGAACACTGAAGCTTTCTTT.

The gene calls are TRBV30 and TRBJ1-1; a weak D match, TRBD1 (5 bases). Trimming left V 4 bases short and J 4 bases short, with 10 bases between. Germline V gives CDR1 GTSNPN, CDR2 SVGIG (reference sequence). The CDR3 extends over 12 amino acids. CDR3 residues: CAWTPGGTEAFF. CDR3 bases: TGTGCCTGGACCCCGGGGGGCACTGAAGCTTTCTTT.

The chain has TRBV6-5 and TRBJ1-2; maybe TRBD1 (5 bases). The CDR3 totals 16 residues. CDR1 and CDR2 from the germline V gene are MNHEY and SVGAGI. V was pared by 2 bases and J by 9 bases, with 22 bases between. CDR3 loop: CASSYTGSGTPGRYTF. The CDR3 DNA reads TGTGCCAGCAGTTACACTGGAAGTGGGACCCCCGGGCGCTACACCTTC.

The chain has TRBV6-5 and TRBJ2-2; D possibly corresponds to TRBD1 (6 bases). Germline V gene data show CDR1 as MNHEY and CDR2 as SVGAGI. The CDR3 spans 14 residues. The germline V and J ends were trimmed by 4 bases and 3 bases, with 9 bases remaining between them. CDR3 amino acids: CASSLDSYTGELFF. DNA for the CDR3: TGTGCCAGCAGTTTGGACAGTTACACCGGGGAGCTGTTTTTT.

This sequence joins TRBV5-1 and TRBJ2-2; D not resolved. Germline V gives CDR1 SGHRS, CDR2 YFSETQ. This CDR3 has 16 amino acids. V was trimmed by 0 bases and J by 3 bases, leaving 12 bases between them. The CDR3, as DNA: TGCGCCAGCAGCTTGGAAGGGTTCCCTTACACCGGGGAGCTGTTTTTT. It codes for CASSLEGFPYTGELFF. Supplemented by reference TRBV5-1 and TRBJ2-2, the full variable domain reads KAGVTQTPRYLIKTRGQQVTLSCSPISGHRSVSWYQQTPGQGLQFLFEYFSETQRNKGNFPGRFSGRQFSNSRSEMNVSTLELGDSALYLCASSLEGFPYTGELFFGEGSRLTVL.

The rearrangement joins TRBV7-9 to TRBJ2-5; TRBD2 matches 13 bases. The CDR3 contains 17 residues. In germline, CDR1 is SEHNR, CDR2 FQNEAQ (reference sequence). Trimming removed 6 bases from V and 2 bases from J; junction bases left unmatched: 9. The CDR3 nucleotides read TGTGCCAGCAGGATAGAAGGACTAGCGGGAGTTCAAGAGACCCAGTACTTC. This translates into CASRIEGLAGVQETQYF.